The sequence of this T cell receptor (beta chain) was determined in a study of T cell repertoires in cytomegalovirus infection. TCRdb passed the reads through MiXCR, listing each CDR3 protein once. The table lists 250,000 to 300,000 distinct CDR3 sequences, more than 20% of them singletons. Per the germline V gene, CDR1 is KGHDR and CDR2 is SFDVKD. V lost 3 bases, J lost 0 bases, and 16 bases stayed unmatched. The CDR3 length is 20 residues. This clonotype has at least ten counts. The specimen was PBMCs. V and J are TRBV24-1 and TRBJ2-1; 7 bases match TRBD1. The clonotype was recovered from a human donor in good health (CMV status not recorded). Some clones in this sample may be carry-over from other donors' samples. The chain's CDR3 is CATSDPRTGTDFSSYNEQFF. The DNA for the CDR3 is TGTGCCACCAGTGATCCTCGAACCGGGACAGATTTTAGCTCCTACAATGAGCAGTTCTTC.